The rows below give T cell receptor beta chains drawn from one sample of a study of CD8+ T cells in alopecia areata. Assay used: immunoSEQ multiplex PCR; TCRdb lists only in-frame clones, some missing. The sample yields about 170,000 clones, 65% to 75% seen once. The sample here was CD8+ T cells sorted from blood, taken at week 0. The receptors here all came from a human donor with alopecia areata. The CDR3 runs from the conserved cysteine through the conserved F or W. Each record gives: J gene, clone size, V gene, D gene, CDR3 protein, CDR3 DNA. A D gene is named only where the DNA matches it firmly. A clone size is listed for some rows: how often the clone was seen (once, few, many), or a class if it is expanded.

TRBJ1-1 | NA | TRBV10-2 | NA | CASSESKGWTEAFF | TGCGCCAGCAGTGAGTCGAAAGGGTGGACTGAAGCTTTCTTT
TRBJ2-6 | NA | TRBV30 | NA | CAWGEGAGANVLTF | TGTGCCTGGGGTGAGGGGGCTGGGGCCAACGTCCTGACTTTC
TRBJ1-1 | few | TRBV10-3 | NA | CAISEGSTEAFF | TGTGCCATCAGTGAGGGGTCCACTGAAGCTTTCTTT
TRBJ2-5 | few | TRBV6-5 | NA | CASRPSSEETQYF | TGTGCCAGCAGACCGAGTAGTGAAGAGACCCAGTACTTC
TRBJ2-1 | NA | TRBV29-1 | NA | CSAPRVGGAGQFF | TGCAGCGCTCCGAGAGTGGGGGGCGCAGGGCAGTTCTTC
TRBJ1-2 | NA | TRBV25-1 | TRBD1 | CASSPRTGFNYGYTF | TGTGCCAGCAGTCCTCGGACAGGTTTTAACTATGGCTACACCTTC
TRBJ2-4 | once | TRBV5-6 | TRBD1 | CASNPQGVAKNIQYF | TGTGCCAGCAACCCACAGGGGGTAGCCAAAAACATTCAGTACTTC
TRBJ2-1 | NA | TRBV29-1 | TRBD2 | CSAMAGTSGLNEQFF | TGCAGCGCTATGGCCGGGACTAGCGGCCTGAATGAGCAGTTCTTC
TRBJ1-1 | once | TRBV9 | TRBD1 | CASSDWGQGNTEAFF | TGTGCCAGCAGCGACTGGGGACAGGGGAACACTGAAGCTTTCTTT
TRBJ2-7 | few | TRBV2 | TRBD1 | CASLSLTGSYEQYF | TGTGCCAGCTTATCTTTGACAGGGTCCTACGAGCAGTACTTC
TRBJ2-1 | NA | TRBV7-9 | TRBD1 | CASSFGGTGKVGHNEQFF | TGTGCCAGCAGCTTTGGCGGGACAGGCAAAGTTGGCCACAATGAGCAGTTCTTC
TRBJ2-7 | NA | TRBV6-5 | NA | CASSLGDSSSYEQYF | TGTGCCAGCAGTTTAGGGGACTCGAGCTCCTACGAGCAGTACTTC
TRBJ2-5 | NA | TRBV5-1 | TRBD1 | CASSARQGTRETQYF | TGCGCCAGCAGCGCCCGACAGGGGACGCGAGAGACCCAGTACTTC
TRBJ2-7 | medium-sized | TRBV6-6 | TRBD1 | CATEAGTGAHEQYF | TGTGCCACCGAGGCCGGGACAGGGGCACACGAGCAGTACTTC
TRBJ2-7 | once | TRBV30 | NA | CAWTSIKGGTWSEQYF | TGTGCCTGGACCTCCATCAAGGGGGGGACTTGGAGCGAGCAGTACTTC
TRBJ1-4 | NA | TRBV15 | NA | CATSSRATNEKLFF | TGTGCCACCAGCAGCAGGGCAACTAATGAAAAACTGTTTTTT
TRBJ2-7 | NA | TRBV6-5 | TRBD1 | CASSSGQGTYEQYF | TGTGCCAGCAGTTCAGGACAGGGGACCTACGAGCAGTACTTC
TRBJ1-1 | NA | TRBV30 | NA | CAWSTLTRTERNTEAFF | TGTGCCTGGAGTACCCTTACGCGGACCGAGAGAAACACTGAAGCTTTCTTT
TRBJ2-7 | NA | TRBV6-6 | TRBD1 | CASSLQGDGGREQYF | TGTGCCAGCAGCCTACAGGGGGACGGAGGAAGAGAGCAGTACTTC
TRBJ2-3 | NA | TRBV29-1 | TRBD1 | CSVGTDRGRSTDTQYF | TGCAGCGTTGGAACGGACAGGGGGCGGAGCACAGATACGCAGTATTTT
TRBJ1-2 | many | TRBV7-6 | NA | CASSPFPDEEGYTF | TGTGCCAGCAGCCCATTCCCGGACGAGGAAGGCTACACCTTC
TRBJ2-7 | NA | TRBV14 | TRBD2 | CASSHGLASSYEQYF | TGTGCCAGCAGCCACGGACTAGCGAGTTCCTACGAGCAGTACTTC
TRBJ2-5 | few | TRBV5-6 | NA | CASSLGVLKARDQETQYF | TGTGCCAGCAGCTTGGGGGTGCTAAAGGCCCGGGATCAAGAGACCCAGTACTTC
TRBJ1-3 | NA | TRBV25-1 | NA | CASSEAGGNTIYF | TGTGCCAGCAGTGAAGCAGGGGGAAACACCATATATTTT
TRBJ2-5 | once | TRBV13 | TRBD1 | CASSPNRGDGALETQYF | TGTGCCAGCAGCCCTAACAGGGGCGACGGGGCCCTAGAGACCCAGTACTTC
TRBJ1-1 | NA | TRBV13 | NA | CASSAPGAGETEAFF | TGTGCCAGCAGCGCCCCAGGGGCGGGTGAAACTGAAGCTTTCTTT
TRBJ1-1 | NA | TRBV18 | NA | CASSPPFRQPGEAFF | TGTGCCAGCTCACCACCGTTCCGACAGCCGGGGGAAGCTTTCTTT
TRBJ2-2 | NA | TRBV27 | TRBD2 | CASSPGGDPNTGELFF | TGTGCCAGCAGCCCGGGGGGGGACCCGAACACCGGGGAGCTGTTTTTT
TRBJ2-1 | once | TRBV14 | TRBD1 | CASSQVDRGVEQFF | TGTGCCAGCAGCCAGGTGGACAGGGGAGTTGAGCAGTTCTTC
TRBJ1-2 | NA | TRBV19 | TRBD1 | CASTPGQGNYGYTF | TGTGCCAGTACCCCCGGACAGGGGAACTATGGCTACACCTTC
TRBJ2-7 | NA | TRBV27 | NA | CASSPPRGLFTYEQYF | TGTGCCAGCAGTCCACCCCGGGGCCTCTTCACCTACGAGCAGTACTTC
TRBJ2-2 | NA | TRBV2 | TRBD1 | CASWGQGVSGELFF | TGTGCCAGCTGGGGACAGGGTGTCTCCGGGGAGCTGTTTTTT
TRBJ1-1 | NA | TRBV14 | NA | CASSQFTGVPDTEAFF | TGTGCCAGCAGCCAGTTCACGGGGGTCCCGGACACTGAAGCTTTCTTT
TRBJ1-3 | NA | TRBV7-9 | TRBD1 | CASSPRTGSRGNTIYF | TGTGCCAGCAGCCCCCGGACAGGGAGTAGAGGAAACACCATATATTTT
TRBJ2-3 | NA | TRBV6-5 | NA | CASSLTGPDTQYF | TGTGCCAGCAGCCTAACAGGGCCAGATACGCAGTATTTT
TRBJ2-5 | NA | TRBV15 | TRBD1 | CATSEQRDSQETQYF | TGTGCCACCAGCGAACAACGGGACAGCCAAGAGACCCAGTACTTC
TRBJ2-1 | NA | TRBV12-5 | NA | CASGPHEQFF | TGTGCTAGTGGGCCCCATGAGCAGTTCTTC
TRBJ2-3 | NA | TRBV5-1 | NA | CASTQEGSPATDTQYF | TGCGCCAGCACCCAGGAAGGGTCCCCCGCCACAGATACGCAGTATTTT
TRBJ1-4 | NA | TRBV9 | NA | CASSPPGGATNEKLFF | TGTGCCAGCAGCCCCCCTGGCGGGGCAACTAATGAAAAACTGTTTTTT